This TCR beta chain emerged from a study of blood T cell repertoires in COVID-19. At the level of the study: COVID-19 samples collected from the United States, Italy and Spain covered acute and convalescent phases.

Germline CDR1 MNHEY, CDR2 SVGAGI. The ends lost 0 bases at V and 3 bases at J; junction bases unmatched: 5. There are 16 residues in the CDR3. This clone was picked up one time. Per the authors' pipeline: How many nucleated cells were present was estimated from reference gene primer amplification. Sequencing used immunoSEQ multiplex PCR; TCRdb keeps in-frame clones, though not all of them. D and trimming come from the DNA, and the V and J calls and clone size come from that table. The repertoire holds tens of thousands of clones, around 70% seen once, with over 9.5% in the top ten. The chain uses TRBV6-5 and TRBJ1-2, with 9 positions matching TRBD1. The TCR comes from a man aged 70-80 years with COVID-19, enrolled during active disease. The sample comprised peripheral blood. In DNA, the CDR3 is TGTGCCAGCAGTTACTCGACAGGGGGAATACACTATGGCTACACCTTC. Its translation: CASSYSTGGIHYGYTF.